This is a list of T cell receptor beta chains from one sample in a study of OX40 agonist ivuxolimab in advanced cancers. TCRdb keeps only in-frame clones here, not all; method: immunoSEQ multiplex PCR. In the table there are roughly 70,000 clones, over 80% of which are singletons. Source: CD4+ or CD8+ T cells sorted from blood, taken in a trial of the OX40 agonist ivuxolimab. These receptors all stem from an adult with an advanced solid tumor such as melanoma, head and neck, liver or kidney cancer. Both conserved end residues are part of each CDR3. The D gene is left open where the match is weak. Clone size is not always given. Where it is, it says once, few, many or a class for expanded clones.

>TRBJ1-5|NA|16|TRBV4-1|NA
CASSQEFGQGNQPQHF
TGCGCCAGCAGCCAAGAATTCGGGCAGGGCAATCAGCCCCAGCATTTT
>TRBJ1-2|NA|14|TRBV11-2|TRBD1
CASSSPTGKGGYTF
TGTGCCAGCAGCTCCCCGACAGGGAAGGGCGGCTACACCTTC
>TRBJ2-3|NA|16|TRBV4-1|TRBD2
CASSLASGGGTDTQYF
TGCGCCAGCAGCCTGGCAAGCGGGGGAGGCACAGATACGCAGTATTTT
>TRBJ2-7|NA|14|TRBV15|NA
CATSGAGVFYEQYF
TGTGCCACCAGCGGAGCAGGGGTATTCTACGAGCAGTACTTC
>TRBJ2-7|NA|15|TRBV7-9|NA
CASSGEAPRSYEQYF
TGTGCCAGCAGCGGGGAGGCTCCGCGCTCCTACGAGCAGTACTTC
>TRBJ2-1|NA|13|TRBV27|TRBD1
CASSLSGTAPGFF
TGTGCCAGCAGTTTATCGGGGACAGCCCCGGGGTTCTTC
>TRBJ2-7|NA|14|TRBV30|TRBD1
CAWSVLGQHYEQYF
TGTGCCTGGAGTGTACTGGGACAGCACTACGAGCAGTACTTC
>TRBJ2-7|once|17|TRBV5-5|NA
CASSLDEGAVMWHEQYF
TGTGCCAGCAGCTTGGACGAGGGTGCTGTTATGTGGCACGAGCAGTACTTC
>TRBJ2-7|NA|18|TRBV5-6|TRBD1
CASSLTGWVTGASYEQYF
TGTGCCAGCAGCTTGACTGGTTGGGTGACAGGGGCCTCCTACGAGCAGTACTTC
>TRBJ1-1|NA|15|TRBV27|NA
CASSGPGVMTTEAFF
TGTGCCAGCAGTGGCCCGGGGGTTATGACGACTGAAGCTTTCTTT
>TRBJ2-5|NA|14|TRBV27|NA
CASSYRGRQETQYF
TGTGCCAGCAGTTACAGAGGTCGGCAAGAGACCCAGTACTTC
>TRBJ2-1|NA|12|TRBV5-4|NA
CASSLLTNEQFF
TGTGCCAGCAGCCTATTAACGAATGAGCAGTTCTTC
>TRBJ2-2|NA|15|TRBV19|TRBD2
CASSITGGNTGELFF
TGTGCCAGTAGTATCACGGGGGGAAACACCGGGGAGCTGTTTTTT
>TRBJ1-5|NA|16|TRBV27|NA
CASSFSFQGSNQPQHF
TGTGCCAGCAGTTTCTCCTTTCAGGGAAGCAATCAGCCCCAGCATTTT
>TRBJ2-1|NA|14|TRBV5-1|TRBD2
CASTGTSALNEQFF
TGCGCCAGCACCGGGACTAGCGCATTAAATGAGCAGTTCTTC
>TRBJ2-7|NA|14|TRBV27|NA
CASTSRQGGHEQYF
TGTGCCAGCACGAGCAGGCAGGGCGGCCACGAGCAGTACTTC
>TRBJ1-2|NA|13|TRBV11-1|NA
CASSLRGGYGYTF
TGTGCCAGCAGCTTGAGGGGTGGCTATGGCTACACCTTC
>TRBJ2-7|NA|15|TRBV5-6|TRBD1
CASSSGGGRSYEQYF
TGTGCCAGCAGCTCAGGGGGCGGAAGATCCTACGAGCAGTACTTC
>TRBJ2-7|few|15|TRBV11-2|NA
CASSLVSGFYYEQYF
TGTGCCAGCAGCTTAGTTTCCGGGTTTTACTACGAGCAGTACTTC
>TRBJ2-1|NA|15|TRBV5-1|NA
CASSLSFRGSNEQFF
TGCGCCAGCAGCTTGTCGTTCCGGGGCTCCAATGAGCAGTTCTTC
>TRBJ2-7|NA|13|TRBV7-9|NA
CASSLTSSYEQYF
TGTGCCAGCAGCTTAACCAGCTCCTACGAGCAGTACTTC
>TRBJ2-2|NA|14|TRBV11-2|TRBD1
CASSRQGYTGELFF
TGTGCCAGCAGTCGACAGGGGTATACCGGGGAGCTGTTTTTT
>TRBJ2-2|NA|21|TRBV14|TRBD2
CASSQVSETSGRASDTGELFF
TGTGCCAGCAGCCAAGTGTCGGAGACTAGCGGGAGGGCCTCGGACACCGGGGAGCTGTTTTTT
>TRBJ2-7|NA|16|TRBV4-1|TRBD1
CASSRLGQGSPYEQYF
TGCGCCAGCAGCCGACTTGGACAGGGTAGCCCCTACGAGCAGTACTTC
>TRBJ2-1|NA|13|TRBV29-1|NA
CSSFTHRDNEQFF
TGCAGCTCCTTCACTCACAGGGACAATGAGCAGTTCTTC
>TRBJ2-1|NA|13|TRBV6-1|NA
CASSGSLGNEQFF
TGTGCCAGCAGTGGGTCGTTAGGCAATGAGCAGTTCTTC
>TRBJ2-7|NA|14|TRBV10-3|TRBD2
CAIRGEGGAYEQYF
TGTGCCATCAGGGGGGAGGGAGGGGCTTACGAGCAGTACTTC
>TRBJ2-7|NA|16|TRBV7-6|TRBD2
CASSLGRPGGAYEQYF
TGTGCCAGCAGCTTAGGTCGACCGGGGGGGGCCTACGAGCAGTACTTC
>TRBJ1-5|NA|14|TRBV5-4|NA
CASSFDPSNQPQHF
TGTGCCAGCAGCTTCGACCCTAGCAATCAGCCCCAGCATTTT
>TRBJ2-3|NA|16|TRBV18|TRBD1
CASSTSDRPGPDTQYF
TGTGCCAGCTCGACCTCGGACAGGCCAGGTCCAGATACGCAGTATTTT
>TRBJ2-7|NA|13|TRBV21-1|NA
CASSNLRNYEQYF
TGTGCCAGCAGCAACCTACGGAACTACGAGCAGTACTTC
>TRBJ2-7|NA|15|TRBV7-8|NA
CASSLELAPSYEQYF
TGTGCCAGCAGCTTAGAACTGGCTCCCAGCTACGAGCAGTACTTC
>TRBJ1-1|NA|14|TRBV7-9|NA
CASSPWTANTEAFF
TGTGCCAGCAGCCCCTGGACAGCGAACACTGAAGCTTTCTTT
>TRBJ1-2|many|15|TRBV5-6|NA
CASSKRWSNVDGYTF
TGTGCCAGCAGCAAGCGGTGGTCCAACGTGGATGGCTACACCTTC
>TRBJ1-1|once|11|TRBV27|NA
CASSFGTEAFF
TGTGCCAGCAGTTTTGGGACTGAAGCTTTCTTT
>TRBJ1-2|NA|12|TRBV7-9|NA
CASSLAAKSYTF
TGTGCCAGCAGCTTAGCGGCCAAAAGCTACACCTTC
>TRBJ2-3|NA|16|TRBV27|TRBD2
CASSLSEGGSTDTQYF
TGTGCCAGCAGTTTATCGGAGGGAGGGAGCACAGATACGCAGTATTTT
>TRBJ1-2|NA|14|TRBV7-8|NA
CASSLYRGNYGYTF
TGTGCCAGCAGCTTATATCGGGGTAACTATGGCTACACCTTC
>TRBJ1-1|NA|13|TRBV7-3|NA
CASSLLPNTEAFF
TGTGCCAGCAGCTTATTACCGAACACTGAAGCTTTCTTT
>TRBJ2-7|NA|13|TRBV19|NA
CASSIDLEYEQYF
TGTGCCAGTAGTATAGATCTGGAATACGAGCAGTACTTC
>TRBJ2-7|NA|13|TRBV7-9|NA
CASSPGASYEQYF
TGTGCCAGCAGCCCAGGGGCCTCCTACGAGCAGTACTTC
>TRBJ1-2|once|14|TRBV19|NA
CASNTGLINYGYTF
TGTGCCAGTAATACGGGACTGATTAACTATGGCTACACCTTC